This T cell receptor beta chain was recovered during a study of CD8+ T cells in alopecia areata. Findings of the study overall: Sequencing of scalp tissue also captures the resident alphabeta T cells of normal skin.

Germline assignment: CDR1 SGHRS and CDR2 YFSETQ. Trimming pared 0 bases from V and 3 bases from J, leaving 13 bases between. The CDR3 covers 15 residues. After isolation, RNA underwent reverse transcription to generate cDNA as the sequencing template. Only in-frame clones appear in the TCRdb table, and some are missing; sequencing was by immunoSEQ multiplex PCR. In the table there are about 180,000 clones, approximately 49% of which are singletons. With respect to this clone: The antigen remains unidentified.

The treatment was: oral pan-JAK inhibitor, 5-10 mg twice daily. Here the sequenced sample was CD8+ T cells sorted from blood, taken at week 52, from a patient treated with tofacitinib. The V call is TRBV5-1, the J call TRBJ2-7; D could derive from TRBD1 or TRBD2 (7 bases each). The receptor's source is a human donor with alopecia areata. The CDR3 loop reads CASSLVDREGYEQYF. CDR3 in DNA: TGCGCCAGCAGCTTGGTAGACAGGGAGGGCTACGAGCAGTACTTC.